Shown below are 23 T cell receptor beta chains from a single sample sequenced in a study of blood T cell repertoires in COVID-19. Sequenced by immunoSEQ multiplex PCR; TCRdb stores in-frame clones only, minus some. The data hold roughly 160,000 clones, with roughly 91% observed a single time. The sample taken for sequencing was peripheral blood. These TCRs come from a man between 18 and 35 years old with COVID-19, enrolled during active disease.

This clone has a single count. This sequence joins TRBV30 and TRBJ2-2; TRBD2 might be the D (5 bases). Germline CDR1 is GTSNPN and CDR2 is SVGIG (reference sequence). Trimming stripped 6 bases from V and 6 bases from J, with 17 bases between. This CDR3 comprises 14 residues. The CDR3 region is CACMASSGSGELFF. The CDR3 nucleotides are TGTGCCTGCATGGCTTCTTCGGGATCCGGGGAGCTGTTTTTT.

This clone was counted between two and nine times. The chain has TRBV19 and TRBJ2-2; 8 nucleotides match TRBD1. Losses at the gene ends were 7 bases for V and 5 bases for J; bases not matched to a gene: 12. Germline V gene lookup returns CDR1 LNHDA and CDR2 SQIVND (reference sequence). The CDR3 length is 16 residues. The CDR3 reads CASNPGGRGRTGELFF. The CDR3 bases are TGTGCCAGTAACCCCGGGGGCAGGGGGCGGACCGGGGAGCTGTTTTTT.

J is TRBJ2-7 and V is TRBV6-5; 9 nucleotides line up with TRBD1. This CDR3 is built from 15 residues. Germline lookup yields CDR1 MNHEY and CDR2 SVGAGI. V lost 7 bases and J lost 0; bases outside the gene matches: 7. The CDR3 sequence is CASTDRGGSSYEQYF. The CDR3 DNA reads as TGTGCCAGCACCGACAGGGGGGGAAGCTCCTACGAGCAGTACTTC.

The V call is TRBV19, the J call TRBJ1-2, with 7 positions matching TRBD1. Losses at the gene ends were 4 bases for V and 5 bases for J; bases not matched to a gene: 7. The germline CDR1 and CDR2 sequences are LNHDA and SQIVND (reference sequence). This CDR3 has 14 amino acids. This chain's CDR3 is CASSTRQGQYGYTF. CDR3 coding DNA: TGTGCCAGTAGTACGCGACAGGGCCAATATGGCTACACCTTC.

The rearrangement joins TRBV28 to TRBJ2-1, with 10 bases matching TRBD2. Trimming removed 5 bases from V and 6 bases from J; junction bases left unmatched: 10. CDR3 length: 16 amino acids. In germline, CDR1 is MDHEN, CDR2 SYDVKM. CDR3 DNA: TGTGCCAGCAGTCCCAGGACTAGCGGACCGTTCAATGAGCAGTTCTTC. Its translation: CASSPRTSGPFNEQFF.

This chain connects TRBV29-1 to TRBJ2-1; 8 bases match TRBD1. The J segment lost 4 bases and the V segment lost 4 bases, leaving 9 bases of the junction unmatched. Per germline, CDR1 SQVTM and CDR2 ANQGSEA. The CDR3 has 15 amino acids. CDR3 nucleotides: TGCAGCGTTGGCCTAGGGACAGGACGATACAATGAGCAGTTCTTC. Amino acids: CSVGLGTGRYNEQFF.

V usage is TRBV10-3 and J usage is TRBJ2-3, with 12 bases aligning to TRBD2. The CDR3 consists of 14 residues. The V gene end was trimmed by 7 bases and the J gene end by 3 bases; junction bases not matched to a gene: 2. Germline CDR1 is ENHRY and CDR2 is SYGVKD. CDR3 loop: CAIKTSGSTDTQYF. CDR3 bases: TGTGCCATCAAGACTAGCGGGAGTACAGATACGCAGTATTTT.

V gene TRBV19 combines with J gene TRBJ1-1; no reliable D call. V lost 2 bases, J lost 10 bases, and 8 bases lay in between. Germline V gene sequence: CDR1 LNHDA, CDR2 SQIVND (reference sequence). The CDR3 covers 11 residues. CDR3 region: CASSIPRGAFF. The CDR3, as DNA: TGTGCCAGTAGTATACCCCGGGGAGCTTTCTTT.

The V and J genes are TRBV24-1 and TRBJ1-2; D remains unclear. Germline values: CDR1 KGHDR, CDR2 SFDVKD. Between the trimmed V and J ends, which lost 9 bases and 4 bases, there was a span of 17 bases. This CDR3 has 14 amino acids. The CDR3 is CATQEEIPPYGYTF. Written as DNA, the CDR3 is TGTGCCACCCAGGAGGAGATCCCCCCCTATGGCTACACCTTC.

The CDR3 DNA sequence: TGTGCCTGGAGTATAGGGGTCACAACTAATGAAAAACTGTTTTTT. It translates to CAWSIGVTTNEKLFF. The chain uses TRBV30 and TRBJ1-4; tentatively, D is TRBD1 (5 bases). From germline, CDR1 is GTSNPN and CDR2 SVGIG (reference sequence). With 2 bases removed from V and 0 bases from J, the gap between germline ends came to 10 bases. This CDR3 has 15 amino acids.

The rearrangement uses TRBV3-1 (or the pseudogene TRBV3-2) and TRBJ1-1, with D perhaps matching TRBD1 (6 bases). The CDR3 is 14 residues long. The germline V and J ends were trimmed by 1 base and 4 bases, with 10 bases remaining between them. Germline V gives CDR1 LGHDT, CDR2 YNNKEL (reference sequence). The CDR3 protein is CASSQVRGSTEAFF. In DNA form, the CDR3 reads TGTGCCAGCAGCCAAGTCAGGGGAAGCACTGAAGCTTTCTTT.

This chain connects TRBV7-8 to TRBJ1-2; D gene uncertain. The CDR3 runs 14 residues. Trimming took off 8 bases at V and 8 bases at J, with 21 bases between the two ends. The germline V gene has CDR1 SGHVS and CDR2 FQNEAQ. CDR3 residues: CASERQEDAAGYTF. The CDR3 nucleotides read TGTGCCAGCGAGAGGCAGGAGGACGCCGCCGGCTACACCTTC.

The count of this clone is one. V usage is TRBV5-4 and J usage is TRBJ2-1; D is perhaps TRBD2 (6 bases). Looked up from germline, CDR1 is SGHNT and CDR2 is YYREEE (reference sequence). The CDR3 sequence is 15 residues long. V was clipped by 4 bases and J by 6 bases, with 17 bases between them. The DNA for the CDR3 is TGTGCCAGCAGCCTCGGGCTAGCGCTATTCAATGAGCAGTTCTTC. It specifies CASSLGLALFNEQFF.

J is TRBJ1-3 and V is TRBV9; D may be TRBD1 (6 bases). V was cut by 5 bases and J by 8 bases, with 11 bases left in between. The CDR3 runs 12 residues. Germline V gene lookup returns CDR1 SGDLS and CDR2 YYNGEE. CDR3: CASSIQGDTIYF. In nucleotides, the CDR3 is TGTGCCAGCAGTATACAGGGAGACACCATATATTTT.

The CDR3 DNA is TGTGCCAGCAGCTTAGTACTAGCGGGAGTTGTTGAGCAGTTCTTC. Translating it yields CASSLVLAGVVEQFF. The J gene is TRBJ2-1, the V gene TRBV7-9, with TRBD2 matching over 11 bases. The CDR3 sequence is 15 residues long. Germline CDR1 SEHNR, CDR2 FQNEAQ (reference sequence). The ends lost 1 base at V and 9 bases at J; junction bases unmatched: 5.

The J gene is TRBJ2-1, the V gene TRBV20-1; tentative D call: TRBD1 (6 bases). The CDR3 contains 15 residues. The V and J ends lost 3 bases and 8 bases respectively, with 20 bases between them. In germline, CDR1 is DFQATT, CDR2 SNEGSKA (reference sequence). The CDR3 loop reads CSASLAEIQGDEQFF. DNA of the CDR3: TGCAGTGCTAGTTTAGCAGAGATACAGGGCGATGAGCAGTTCTTC.

The chain links TRBV7-3 to TRBJ2-1, with 9 bases identical to TRBD2. This CDR3 contains 16 residues. Germline V lookup: CDR1 SGHTA, CDR2 FQGTGA. The ends lost 4 bases at V and 6 bases at J; junction bases unmatched: 10. DNA of the CDR3: TGTGCCAGCAGCTCAAAACCGGGACTAGCTATCAATGAGCAGTTCTTC. This sequence encodes CASSSKPGLAINEQFF.

The table lists this clone with a count of one. The chain uses TRBV7-6 and TRBJ2-7; TRBD1 agrees at 7 bases. The germline V gene encodes CDR1 SGHVS and CDR2 FNYEAQ. V lost 4 bases to trimming and J lost 3 bases; unmatched junction nucleotides: 9. There are 15 residues in the CDR3. The CDR3 coding sequence is TGTGCCAGCAGCTCCTTACGGGACAGACACTACGAGCAGTACTTC. Translation: CASSSLRDRHYEQYF. The full variable domain, with the rest looked up from reference TRBV7-6 and TRBJ2-7, is GAGVSQSPRYKVTKRGQDVALRCDPISGHVSLYWYRQALGQGPEFLTYFNYEAQQDKSGLPNDRFSAERPEGSISTLTIQRTEQRDSAMYRCASSSLRDRHYEQYFGPGTRLTVT.

In regard to this clone: Different DNA sequences within this sample yield the same CDR3. The chain recombines TRBV6-2 or TRBV6-3 with TRBJ2-7; D gene uncertain. Germline loops: CDR1 MNHEY, CDR2 SVGEGT. V was clipped by 2 bases and J by 0 bases, with 5 bases between them. CDR3 length equals 13 residues. The CDR3 sequence is CASSYAGSYEQYF. The DNA for the CDR3 is TGTGCCAGCAGTTACGCAGGCTCCTACGAGCAGTACTTC.

The rearrangement joins TRBV13 to TRBJ2-3; 10 bases match TRBD1. With V trimmed by 3 bases and J by 5 bases, 2 bases remained unmatched. This CDR3 is built from 14 residues. CDR1 is PRHDT, CDR2 FYEKMQ, per germline (reference sequence). The CDR3 coding sequence is TGTGCCAGCAGCTTTTGGACAGGGGGAGATACGCAGTATTTT. Its protein is CASSFWTGGDTQYF.

This clone has a count of ten or more. The chain uses TRBV18 and TRBJ1-2; D uncertain. Per the germline V gene, CDR1 is KGHSH and CDR2 is LQKENI. V lost 3 bases and J 3 bases, leaving 14 bases between the germline ends. CDR3 size: 15 residues. CDR3 DNA: TGTGCCAGCTCACCGGGGAGGATTGGGGACTATGGCTACACCTTC. Its protein is CASSPGRIGDYGYTF.

The chain joins TRBV19 to TRBJ1-2, with TRBD1 matching 9 bases. V shed 4 bases, J shed 0 bases, and the junction held 3 bases outside the gene matches. The CDR3 spans 15 residues. In germline, CDR1 is LNHDA, CDR2 SQIVND (reference sequence). DNA of the CDR3: TGTGCCAGTAGTACTGGGACAGGGCCTAACTATGGCTACACCTTC. It encodes CASSTGTGPNYGYTF.

The chain couples TRBV27 to TRBJ2-7; 8 bases map to TRBD1. Looked up from germline, CDR1 is MNHEY and CDR2 is SMNVEV (reference sequence). Germline trimming cut 1 base from V and 1 base from J; bases unmatched to any gene: 6. The CDR3 runs to 16 residues. CDR3 coding DNA: TGTGCCAGCAGTTTATACTGGACAGGGCGATCCTACGAGCAGTACTTC. Translating gives CASSLYWTGRSYEQYF.